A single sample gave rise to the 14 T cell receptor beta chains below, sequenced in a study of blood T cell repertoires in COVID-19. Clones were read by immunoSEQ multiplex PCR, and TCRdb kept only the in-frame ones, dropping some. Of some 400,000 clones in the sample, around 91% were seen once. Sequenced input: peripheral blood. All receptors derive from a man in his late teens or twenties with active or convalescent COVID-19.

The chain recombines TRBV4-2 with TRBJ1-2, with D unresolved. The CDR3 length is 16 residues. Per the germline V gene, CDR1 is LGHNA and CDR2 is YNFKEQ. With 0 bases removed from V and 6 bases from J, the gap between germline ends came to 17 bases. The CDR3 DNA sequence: TGTGCCAGCAGCCAAGAATGGCACCAGACCGGGGATGGCTACACCTTC. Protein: CASSQEWHQTGDGYTF.

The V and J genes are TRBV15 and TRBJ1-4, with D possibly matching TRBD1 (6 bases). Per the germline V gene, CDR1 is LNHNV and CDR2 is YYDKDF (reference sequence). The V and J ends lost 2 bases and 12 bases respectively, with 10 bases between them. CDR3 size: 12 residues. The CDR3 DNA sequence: TGTGCCACCAGCAGATCACAGGGACAACTGTTTTTT. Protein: CATSRSQGQLFF.

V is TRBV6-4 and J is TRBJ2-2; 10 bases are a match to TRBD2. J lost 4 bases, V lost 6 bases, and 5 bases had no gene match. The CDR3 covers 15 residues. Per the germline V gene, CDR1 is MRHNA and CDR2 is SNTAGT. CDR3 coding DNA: TGTGCCAGCAGCAGCGGGAGGGCCGGCACCGGGGAGCTGTTTTTT. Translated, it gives CASSSGRAGTGELFF.

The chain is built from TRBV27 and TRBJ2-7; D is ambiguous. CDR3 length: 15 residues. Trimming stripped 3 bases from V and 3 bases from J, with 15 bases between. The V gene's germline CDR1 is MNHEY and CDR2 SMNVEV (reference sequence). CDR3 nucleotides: TGTGCCAGCAGTTTGCAGTCGCACATTTACTACGAGCAGTACTTC. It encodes CASSLQSHIYYEQYF.

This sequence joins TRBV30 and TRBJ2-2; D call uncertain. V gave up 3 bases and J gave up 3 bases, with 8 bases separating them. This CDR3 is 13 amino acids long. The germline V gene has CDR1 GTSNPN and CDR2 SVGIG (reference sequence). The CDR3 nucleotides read TGTGCCTGGAGAACACAGCACACCGGGGAGCTGTTTTTT. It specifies CAWRTQHTGELFF.

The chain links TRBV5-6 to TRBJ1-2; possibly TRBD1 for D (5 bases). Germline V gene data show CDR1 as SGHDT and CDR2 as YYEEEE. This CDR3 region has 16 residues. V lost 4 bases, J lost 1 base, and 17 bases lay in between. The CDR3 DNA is TGTGCCAGCAGCCATGGGGCGGCAGGCCTTAACTATGGCTACACCTTC. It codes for CASSHGAAGLNYGYTF.

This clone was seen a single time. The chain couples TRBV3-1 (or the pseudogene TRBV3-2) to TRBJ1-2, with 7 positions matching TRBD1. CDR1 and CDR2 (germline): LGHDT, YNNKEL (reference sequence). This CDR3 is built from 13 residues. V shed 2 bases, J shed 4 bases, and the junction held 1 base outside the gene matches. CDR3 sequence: CASSQSGGYGYTF. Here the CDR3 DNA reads TGTGCCAGCAGCCAATCAGGGGGCTATGGCTACACCTTC.

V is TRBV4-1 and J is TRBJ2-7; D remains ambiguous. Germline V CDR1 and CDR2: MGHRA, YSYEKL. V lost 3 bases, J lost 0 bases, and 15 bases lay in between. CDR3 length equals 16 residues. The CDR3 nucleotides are TGCGCCAGCAGCCATCCAACCAGCGAAAGCTCCTACGAGCAGTACTTC. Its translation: CASSHPTSESSYEQYF.

The CDR3 DNA is TGTGCCAGCAGCGCCGGGACAGGGAAGGGCACTGAAGCTTTCTTT. Translated, it gives CASSAGTGKGTEAFF. This rearrangement joins TRBV9 to TRBJ1-1; 9 bases line up with TRBD1. The germline V gene has CDR1 SGDLS and CDR2 YYNGEE. The CDR3 length is 15 residues. V trimming: 3 bases; J trimming: 4 bases; junction bases outside the gene matches: 7.

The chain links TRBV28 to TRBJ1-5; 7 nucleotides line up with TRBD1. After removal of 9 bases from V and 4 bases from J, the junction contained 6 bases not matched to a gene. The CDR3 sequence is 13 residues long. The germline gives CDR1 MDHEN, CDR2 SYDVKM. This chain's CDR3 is CASNRGRNQPQHF. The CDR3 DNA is TGTGCCAGTAACAGGGGCCGAAATCAGCCCCAGCATTTT.

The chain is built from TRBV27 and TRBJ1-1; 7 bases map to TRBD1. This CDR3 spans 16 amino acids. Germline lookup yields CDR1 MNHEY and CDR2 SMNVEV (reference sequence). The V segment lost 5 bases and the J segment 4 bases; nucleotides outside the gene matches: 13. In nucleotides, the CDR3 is TGTGCCAGCAGTCTAGTCTTGGCAGGGGGTCCCACTGAAGCTTTCTTT. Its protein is CASSLVLAGGPTEAFF.

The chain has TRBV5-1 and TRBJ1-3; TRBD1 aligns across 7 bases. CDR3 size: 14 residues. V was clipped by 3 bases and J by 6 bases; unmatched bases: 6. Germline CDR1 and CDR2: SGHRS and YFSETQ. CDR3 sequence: CASSYYTGENTIYF. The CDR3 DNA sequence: TGCGCCAGCAGCTATTATACAGGGGAAAACACCATATATTTT.

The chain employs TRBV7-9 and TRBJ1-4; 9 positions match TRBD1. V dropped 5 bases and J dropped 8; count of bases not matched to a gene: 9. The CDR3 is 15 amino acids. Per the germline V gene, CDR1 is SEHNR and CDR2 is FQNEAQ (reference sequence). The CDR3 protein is CASSVTGGAGEKLFF. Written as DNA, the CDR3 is TGTGCCAGCAGCGTAACAGGGGGCGCGGGAGAAAAACTGTTTTTT.

The CDR3 region has the DNA TGTGCCAGCAGTCGTCAGGGGGCTGATGGAAACACCATATATTTT. This sequence encodes CASSRQGADGNTIYF. V gene TRBV7-2 combines with J gene TRBJ1-3; 8 bases fit TRBD1. With V trimmed by 6 bases and J by 3 bases, 7 bases remained unmatched. The CDR3 is made up of 15 amino acids. Germline V lookup: CDR1 SGHTA, CDR2 FQGNSA.